A selection of T cell receptor beta chains follows, all from one sample in a study of a mutant IDH1 vaccine in newly diagnosed glioma. The antigens of these receptors remain unknown. Profiling relied on immunoSEQ multiplex PCR, and the TCRdb table lists in-frame clones only, not all of them. The table records roughly 52,000 clones, around 80% of them present only once. The sequencing used PBMCs, collected from a glioma patient whose treatment included an IDH1 peptide vaccine. All receptors come from a man aged 40-50 years with glioma. Both conserved end residues are part of each CDR3. Fields, in order: V gene, D gene, clone size, J gene, CDR3 DNA, CDR3 protein. D genes are given only for firm matches. Part of the rows lack a size; the others show once, few, many or a class for expanded clones.

>TRBV7-6|-|few|TRBJ1-6
TGTGCCAGCAGCCCGATTGATCTTCGATCACCCCTCCACTTT
CASSPIDLRSPLHF
>TRBV6-5|TRBD1|few|TRBJ1-2
TGTGCCAGCAGTCTTGGACAGGGGTTTAACTATGGCTACACCTTC
CASSLGQGFNYGYTF
>TRBV2|-|-|TRBJ1-5
TGTGCCAGCAGTCAAAGGTGGGGTCAGCCCCAGCATTTT
CASSQRWGQPQHF
>TRBV6-1|-|-|TRBJ2-7
TGTGCCAGCAGTCAGGGTTACAGGAACGAGCAGTACTTC
CASSQGYRNEQYF
>TRBV4-1|-|few|TRBJ1-1
TGCGCCAGCAGCCAAGACCCCTTGAACACTGAAGCTTTCTTT
CASSQDPLNTEAFF
>TRBV30|-|-|TRBJ2-1
TGTGCCTGGAGTGGCGACCACAATGAGCAGTTCTTC
CAWSGDHNEQFF
>TRBV2|-|-|TRBJ1-5
TGTGCCAGCACCCCGATGGGGACCCTTAGCAATCAGCCCCAGCATTTT
CASTPMGTLSNQPQHF
>TRBV13|-|-|TRBJ1-5
TGTGCCAGCAGCGTAAGGGGGAGCAATCAGCCCCAGCATTTT
CASSVRGSNQPQHF
>TRBV7-9|-|-|TRBJ1-4
TGTGCCAGCAGCCCAATAGGCGAAAAACTGTTTTTT
CASSPIGEKLFF
>TRBV4-1|-|-|TRBJ1-1
TGCGCCAGCAGCCTACGACCGAATGAGGCTGAAGCTTTCTTT
CASSLRPNEAEAFF
>TRBV5-4|-|-|TRBJ1-2
TGTGCCAGCAGCAGAAGTAATAACTATGGCTACACCTTC
CASSRSNNYGYTF
>TRBV6-5|TRBD1|-|TRBJ1-1
TGTGCCAGCAGTTACGGGACAGGGACGGGGACTGAAGCTTTCTTT
CASSYGTGTGTEAFF
>TRBV30|-|-|TRBJ2-3
TGTGCCTACCTAACAGATACGCAGTATTTT
CAYLTDTQYF
>TRBV5-5|TRBD1|-|TRBJ1-2
TGTGCCAGCAGCTTGGAAGCCGGGACAGGGTCCGGCTACACCTTC
CASSLEAGTGSGYTF
>TRBV5-6|-|-|TRBJ1-1
TGTGCCAGCAGCTTCATGCTGAACACTGAAGCTTTCTTT
CASSFMLNTEAFF
>TRBV13|TRBD2|-|TRBJ2-1
TGTGCCAGCAGCTTGTGGGGACTAGCGGAATACAATGAGCAGTTCTTC
CASSLWGLAEYNEQFF